This T cell receptor beta chain was documented in a study of blood T cell repertoires in COVID-19. Study background: COVID-19 samples from acute and convalescent phases originated in the United States, Italy and Spain. Sources were T cells, B-cell-depleted T cells, or PBMCs; the material itself was cDNA or gDNA.

Per the authors' pipeline: Estimated nucleated cell counts came from reference gene primer amplification. Profiled with immunoSEQ multiplex PCR; TCRdb holds only in-frame clones, not every one. V, J and clone size are those of that table, while D and trimming were read from the DNA. Among about 150,000 clones listed, about nine tenths were seen once. In germline, CDR1 is LNHDA, CDR2 SQIVND (reference sequence). This CDR3 has 14 amino acids. V lost 2 bases, J lost 0 bases, and 8 bases lay in between. The clonotype originates from a human donor in a cohort sampled during active COVID-19. Sequencing was carried out using peripheral blood. The genes are TRBV19 and TRBJ2-7; no definite D call. CDR3 nucleotides: TGTGCCAGTAGTATAACATGGAGCTCCTACGAGCAGTACTTC. Encoded protein: CASSITWSSYEQYF. The full variable domain, rest sourced from reference TRBV19 and TRBJ2-7, is DGGITQSPKYLFRKEGQNVTLSCEQNLNHDAMYWYRQDPGQGLRLIYYSQIVNDFQKGDIAEGYSVSREKKESFPLTVTSAQKNPTAFYLCASSITWSSYEQYFGPGTRLTVT.